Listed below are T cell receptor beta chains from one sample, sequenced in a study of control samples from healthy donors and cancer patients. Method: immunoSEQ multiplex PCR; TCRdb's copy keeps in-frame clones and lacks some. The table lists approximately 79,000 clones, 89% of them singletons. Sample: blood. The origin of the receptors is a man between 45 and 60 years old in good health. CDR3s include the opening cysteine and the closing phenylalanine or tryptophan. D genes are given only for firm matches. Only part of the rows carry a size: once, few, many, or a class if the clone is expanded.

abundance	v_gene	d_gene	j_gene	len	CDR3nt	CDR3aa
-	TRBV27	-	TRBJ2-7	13	TGTGCCAGCAGTTTGGCAGAAGCCTACGAGCAGTACTTC	CASSLAEAYEQYF
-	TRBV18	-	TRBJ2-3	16	TGTGCCAGCTCGCGTGGAGGGGGGCTCTACACAGATACGCAGTATTTT	CASSRGGGLYTDTQYF
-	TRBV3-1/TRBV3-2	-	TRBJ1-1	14	TGTGCCAGCAGCCAAGTAGGCGGGGGTACTGAAGCTTTCTTT	CASSQVGGGTEAFF
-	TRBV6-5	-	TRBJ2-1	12	TGTGCCAGCAGTAGGCAGAACAATGAGCAGTTCTTC	CASSRQNNEQFF
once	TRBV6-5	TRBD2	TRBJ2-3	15	TGTGCCAGCGCCTTAGCGGGGGTGAACACAGATACGCAGTATTTT	CASALAGVNTDTQYF
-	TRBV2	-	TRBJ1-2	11	TGTGCCACCAGTTTCGAATATGGCTACACCTTC	CATSFEYGYTF
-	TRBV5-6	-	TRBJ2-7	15	TGTGCCAGCAGCTTGGCCGGGGGCAGCCTCTACGAGCAGTACTTC	CASSLAGGSLYEQYF
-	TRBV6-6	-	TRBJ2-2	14	TGTGCCAGTCATTACAGGGACCACACCGGGGAGCTGTTTTTT	CASHYRDHTGELFF
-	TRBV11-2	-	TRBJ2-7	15	TGTGCCAGCACCCTCTGGGAGGGGACAGCCTTGGAGCAGTACTTC	CASTLWEGTALEQYF
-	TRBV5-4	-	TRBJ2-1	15	TGTGCCAGCAGCCTGGTCACCGGAGGCTACAATGAGCAGTTCTTC	CASSLVTGGYNEQFF
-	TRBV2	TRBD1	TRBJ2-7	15	TGTGCCAGCAGTGAGAACTTGGGACAGGGCTACGAGCAGTACTTC	CASSENLGQGYEQYF
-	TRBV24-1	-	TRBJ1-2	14	TGTGCCACCAGTGACTCTGCGAACCTCGGAGGCTACACCTTC	CATSDSANLGGYTF
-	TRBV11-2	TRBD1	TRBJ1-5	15	TGTGCCAGCAGCTTAGACAGGGGGGTCAATCAGCCCCAGCATTTT	CASSLDRGVNQPQHF
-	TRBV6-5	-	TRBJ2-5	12	TGTGCCAGCAGTTACCGAGGGGAGACCCAGTACTTC	CASSYRGETQYF
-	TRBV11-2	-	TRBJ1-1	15	TGTGCCAGCAGCTTACGGGAAGACCTCCCCTCTGAAGCTTTCTTT	CASSLREDLPSEAFF
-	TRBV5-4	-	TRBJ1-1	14	TGTGCCAGCCACCCAAGGCGGGCGGACACTGAAGCTTTCTTT	CASHPRRADTEAFF
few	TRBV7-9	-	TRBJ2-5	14	TGTGCCAGCAGCTTAGCGGGGGCCGGAGAGACCCAGTACTTC	CASSLAGAGETQYF